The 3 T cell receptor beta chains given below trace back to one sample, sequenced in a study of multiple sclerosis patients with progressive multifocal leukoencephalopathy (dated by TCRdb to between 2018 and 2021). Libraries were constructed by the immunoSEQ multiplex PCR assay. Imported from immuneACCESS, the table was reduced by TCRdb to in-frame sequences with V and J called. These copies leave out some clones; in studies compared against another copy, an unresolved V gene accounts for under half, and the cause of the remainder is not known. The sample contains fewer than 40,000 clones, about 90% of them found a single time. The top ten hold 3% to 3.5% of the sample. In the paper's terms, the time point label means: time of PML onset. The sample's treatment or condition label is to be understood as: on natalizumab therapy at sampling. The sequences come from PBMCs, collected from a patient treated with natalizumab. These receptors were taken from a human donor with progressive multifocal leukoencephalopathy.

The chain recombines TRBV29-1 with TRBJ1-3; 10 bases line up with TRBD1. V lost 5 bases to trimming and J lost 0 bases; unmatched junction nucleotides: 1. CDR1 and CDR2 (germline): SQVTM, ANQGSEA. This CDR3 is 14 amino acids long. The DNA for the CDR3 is TGCAGCGTTAGGGACAGGGGCTCTGGAAACACCATATATTTT. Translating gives CSVRDRGSGNTIYF.

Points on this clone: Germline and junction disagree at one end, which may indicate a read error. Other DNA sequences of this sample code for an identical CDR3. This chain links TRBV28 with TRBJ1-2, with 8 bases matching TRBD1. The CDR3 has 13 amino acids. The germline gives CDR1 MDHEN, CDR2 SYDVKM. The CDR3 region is CASSLFDRGGYTF. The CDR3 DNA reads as TGCGCCAGCAGTTTATTTGACAGGGGCGGCTACACCTTC.

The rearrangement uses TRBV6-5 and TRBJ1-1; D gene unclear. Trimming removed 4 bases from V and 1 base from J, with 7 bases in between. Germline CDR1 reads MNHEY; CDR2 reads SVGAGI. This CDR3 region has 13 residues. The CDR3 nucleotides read TGTGCCAGCAGTTTCAAAGGGAACACTGAAGCTTTCTTT. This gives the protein CASSFKGNTEAFF.